This T cell receptor (beta chain) was identified in a study of beta chain features in type 1 diabetes. Study-level information: All of the samples together had approximately 100,000,000 sorted cells examined. Points from the study as a whole: Within each of all four CD4+ subsets, Type 1 diabetes patients had TCRB CDR3s that were moderately but significantly shorter.

This clone was picked up one time. The antigen is unknown. A much larger clone differs from this one at a single base, so this may be a read error. The CDR3 spans 12 residues. Trimming left V 2 bases short and J 1 base short, with 2 bases between. The germline V gene encodes CDR1 MDHEN and CDR2 SYDVKM. Investigators reverse transcribed all isolated RNA, so they sequenced expressed TCRB transcripts. TCRdb keeps only in-frame clones here, not all; method: immunoSEQ multiplex PCR. The table has hundreds of thousands of clones, more than 13% seen once. This receptor was obtained from a man aged 18-30 years with type 1 diabetes. The sequenced sample was naive CD4+ T cells from blood. The V call is TRBV28, the J call TRBJ1-1; D is uncertain. For the CDR3, the DNA is TGTGCCAGCAGTTTAGAGAACACTGAAGCTTTCTTT. Amino acid sequence: CASSLENTEAFF.